A single sample is the source of the 5 T cell receptor beta chains below, sequenced in a study of T cells in Graves' hyperthyroidism and ophthalmopathy. The CDR3 regions of TCR beta were amplified from RNA transcripts. The HTBI set primed first-round TCR CDR3 RT-PCR. TCRdb redid the calling of the multiplex PCR reads with MiXCR, one entry per CDR3 protein. Of 500,000 to 650,000 distinct CDR3 sequences listed, around 13% are singletons. Input material: blood. These receptor sequences come from a woman between 40 and 50 years old with Graves' hyperthyroidism.

Concerning this clonotype itself: Mismatch with germline at one junction end may stem from a read error. The rearrangement uses TRBV4-1 and TRBJ2-1; 12 nucleotides agree with TRBD2. The CDR3 totals 16 residues. Germline loops: CDR1 MGHRA, CDR2 YSYEKL. DNA for the CDR3: TGCGCCAGCAGCCTTCAGACTAGCGGGAGCTACAATGAGCGGTTCTTC. Its translation is CASSLQTSGSYNERFF.

At least ten counts were recorded for this clonotype. This chain joins TRBV24-1 and TRBJ2-1; 11 bases are a match to TRBD2. Trimming took 3 bases from V and 5 from J; bases not matched to a gene: 2. The germline V gene encodes CDR1 KGHDR and CDR2 SFDVKD. CDR3 length: 15 residues. This chain's CDR3 is CATSDPTSGNNEQFF. The CDR3 coding sequence is TGTGCCACCAGTGATCCGACTAGCGGGAACAATGAGCAGTTCTTC.

This clonotype has more than one count but fewer than ten. The chain is built from TRBV24-1 and TRBJ2-2; D not resolved. The V and J ends lost 0 bases and 1 base respectively, with 11 bases between them. This CDR3 is 17 amino acids long. Germline CDR1 reads KGHDR; CDR2 reads SFDVKD. CDR3 protein: CATSDLSKEGNTGELFF. In nucleotides, the CDR3 is TGTGCCACCAGTGATTTGAGTAAGGAAGGGAACACCGGGGAGCTGTTTTTT.

The V and J genes are TRBV7-9 and TRBJ2-2; unclear D gene. Trimming pared 8 bases from V and 3 bases from J, leaving 10 bases between. Per germline, CDR1 SEHNR and CDR2 FQNEAQ (reference sequence). This CDR3 contains 13 residues. CDR3 coding DNA: TGTGCCAGCGGCGCGGAGTACACCGGGGAGCTGTTTTTT. Protein sequence: CASGAEYTGELFF.

This clonotype turned up a few times. The chain is built from TRBV5-5 and TRBJ1-6; TRBD1 agrees at 8 bases. V trimming: 0 bases; J trimming: 19 bases; junction bases outside the gene matches: 9. The CDR3 covers 13 residues. Germline CDR1 SGHKS, CDR2 YYEKEE (reference sequence). The CDR3 region has the DNA TGTGCCAGCAGCTTGGGGGACAGGTCTCTTCCTCACTTT. Translating gives CASSLGDRSLPHF.